Listed below are T cell receptor beta chains from one sample, sequenced in a study of T cells in Graves' hyperthyroidism and ophthalmopathy. TCRdb reanalysed the multiplex PCR reads using MiXCR and keeps one entry per CDR3 protein. The sample consists of approximately 510,000 distinct CDR3 sequences, about a fifth of them appearing once. Source material: blood. Receptor source: a man between 18 and 29 years old with Graves' hyperthyroidism. Both conserved end residues are part of each CDR3. Fields, in order: CDR3 DNA, CDR3 protein, D gene, J gene, clone size, CDR3 length, V gene. D genes are given only for firm matches. The size of a clone is reported for some rows only, either as once, few or many, or as a class for expanded clones.

TGTGCCAGTAGTATAGTTCGGGACAGCGTCGATGGCTACACCTTC | CASSIVRDSVDGYTF | TRBD1 | TRBJ1-2 | many | 15 | TRBV19
TGCTTATTGAAGGTGAACACTGAAGCTTTCTTT | CLLKVNTEAFF | - | TRBJ1-1 | many | 11 | TRBV29-1
TGCGCCAGCAGCTTGGAGGGGGGAACGGCCTATGGCTACACCTTC | CASSLEGGTAYGYTF | - | TRBJ1-2 | many | 15 | TRBV5-1
TGCAGTGCTAGAGAGGGGACAGGGTCAACCGGGGAGCTGTTTTTT | CSAREGTGSTGELFF | TRBD1 | TRBJ2-2 | - | 15 | TRBV20-1
TGTGCCAGCAGTTCCGGGAGCATGAACACTGAAGCTTTCTTT | CASSSGSMNTEAFF | - | TRBJ1-1 | many | 14 | TRBV6-5
TGTGCCAGCAGTTACTCAGCAGGGGGCGGTGGCTACACCTTC | CASSYSAGGGGYTF | TRBD1 | TRBJ1-2 | many | 14 | TRBV6-5
TGTGCCAGCAGCCAAGATGCTAATGGAAGAAGCGGCTACACCTTC | CASSQDANGRSGYTF | - | TRBJ1-2 | many | 15 | TRBV4-2
TGCGCCAGCAGCTTGGGAGGGACCCCTGGAAACACCATATATTTT | CASSLGGTPGNTIYF | - | TRBJ1-3 | few | 15 | TRBV5-1
TGTGCCAGCAGTCCCGGGACAGGGGAGAGTGGCTACACCTTC | CASSPGTGESGYTF | TRBD1 | TRBJ1-2 | many | 14 | TRBV12-3/TRBV12-4
TGTGCCAGCAGCTTAGTCAGGCAGCTCAACACTGAAGCTTTCTTT | CASSLVRQLNTEAFF | - | TRBJ1-1 | many | 15 | TRBV7-9
TGTGCCAGCAGCTTAGGAGGGGCCGCTGAGCAGTTCTTC | CASSLGGAAEQFF | - | TRBJ2-1 | - | 13 | TRBV7-9
TGTGCCAGCAGCATGCGAAGGACAGCCGGGGAGCTGTTTTTT | CASSMRRTAGELFF | - | TRBJ2-2 | - | 14 | TRBV7-8
TGCGCCAGCGGGCCGGGACAGGGATTAGGAGAGACCCAGTACTTC | CASGPGQGLGETQYF | TRBD1 | TRBJ2-5 | - | 15 | TRBV5-1
TGCGCCAGCAGCCAAGATCTGTCCCCGAACACTGAAGCTTTCTTT | CASSQDLSPNTEAFF | - | TRBJ1-1 | - | 15 | TRBV4-1
TGTGCCAGCAGTGAAAATTTACGACCGTACACTGAAGCTTTCTTT | CASSENLRPYTEAFF | - | TRBJ1-1 | many | 15 | TRBV2
TGTGCCTGGAGCGCCAACCCCTACGAGCAGTACTTC | CAWSANPYEQYF | - | TRBJ2-7 | many | 12 | TRBV30
TGTGCCAGCAGTTCCCATAGATACACTGAAGCTTTCTTT | CASSSHRYTEAFF | - | TRBJ1-1 | many | 13 | TRBV6-5
TGTGCCAGCAGCGTAGGGACGGATCTTTATGGCTACACCTTC | CASSVGTDLYGYTF | - | TRBJ1-2 | - | 14 | TRBV9
TGTGCCAGCAAAAGAGGTCGGGAGTTAAACACTGAAGCTTTCTTT | CASKRGRELNTEAFF | - | TRBJ1-1 | few | 15 | TRBV6-1
TGCGCCAGCAGCCAGGGATCCTATCGGCTGAACACTGAAGCTTTCTTT | CASSQGSYRLNTEAFF | - | TRBJ1-1 | - | 16 | TRBV4-1
TGTGCCAGCAGCTCGGAGGACTATTGGGCTTCTCTTGCGACCCAGTACTTC | CASSSEDYWASLATQYF | - | TRBJ2-5 | - | 17 | TRBV11-1
TGTGCCAGCAGTACCCAGGGAGGGATTAAAGCTTTCTTT | CASSTQGGIKAFF | - | TRBJ1-1 | many | 13 | TRBV28